A selection of T cell receptor beta chains follows, all from one sample in a study of blood T cell repertoires in COVID-19. Here immunoSEQ multiplex PCR was the method, and the copy in TCRdb shows in-frame clones only, minus some. The sample includes 210,000 or so clones, roughly nine tenths of them seen just once. What was sequenced was peripheral blood. The receptor set was obtained from a woman in her forties or fifties with acute or convalescent COVID-19. Both conserved end residues are part of each CDR3. Each record gives: V gene, CDR3 protein.

V: TRBV29-1
CDR3: CSVGSGTGGETQYF

V: TRBV7-2
CDR3: CASSFRGNYGYTF

V: TRBV19
CDR3: CASSSQGEDTEAFF

V: TRBV23-1
CDR3: CASQIAGGLDTQYF

V: TRBV12-3/TRBV12-4
CDR3: CASRQGGSEQFF

V: TRBV9
CDR3: CASSVDLAPYTGELFF

V: TRBV18
CDR3: CASQEAGNTEAFF

V: TRBV6-2/TRBV6-3
CDR3: CASSYSSEGKQYF

V: TRBV6-2/TRBV6-3
CDR3: CASSLWRTGDTEAFF

V: TRBV11-2
CDR3: CASSLSTPEPHNEQFF

V: TRBV18
CDR3: CASSPGDRVGNQPQHF

V: TRBV5-1
CDR3: CASSLTGTGNTIYF

V: TRBV6-2/TRBV6-3
CDR3: CASSWTSGLAYEQYF

V: TRBV6-5
CDR3: CASSSREVSYEQYF

V: TRBV5-1
CDR3: CASSLDLAGYEQYF

V: TRBV27
CDR3: CASSQVAANYGYTF

V: TRBV6-5
CDR3: CASSLEDRGPGELFF

V: TRBV18
CDR3: CASSPPSGTSGTEAFF

V: TRBV6-2/TRBV6-3
CDR3: CASSYRTSGSYEQYF

V: TRBV4-1
CDR3: CASSLTGRTDTQYF

V: TRBV7-9
CDR3: CASSSAGYGYTF

V: TRBV12-3/TRBV12-4
CDR3: CASSLAGHSEQFF

V: TRBV30
CDR3: CAWSVRDRKGSPLHF

V: TRBV9
CDR3: CASSVFPGLGDEQYF

V: TRBV6-2/TRBV6-3
CDR3: CASSPPLGQGTEAFF

V: TRBV5-1
CDR3: CASSQTWTGIETQYF

V: TRBV24-1
CDR3: CATSGSLAESSYNEQFF

V: TRBV19
CDR3: CASKASGVDTQYF

V: TRBV3-1/TRBV3-2
CDR3: CASSRDRDQPQHF

V: TRBV19
CDR3: CASSKGNRGLYEQYF

V: TRBV9
CDR3: CASSVVGSSGNTIYF

V: TRBV6-2/TRBV6-3
CDR3: CASSYWGLGANEQYF

V: TRBV19
CDR3: CASTGQDYQPQHF

V: TRBV19
CDR3: CASSDRTGGVPSYEQYF

V: TRBV6-4
CDR3: CASSYSGGAPFF

V: TRBV7-2
CDR3: CASSLGGPPNQPQHF

V: TRBV5-1
CDR3: CASSFEETWGYTF

V: TRBV9
CDR3: CASSVISWAGTSGANVLTF

V: TRBV6-2/TRBV6-3
CDR3: CASSYRSSGHNNEQFF

V: TRBV3-1/TRBV3-2
CDR3: CASRDGTSGSSEQFF

V: TRBV3-1/TRBV3-2
CDR3: CASSQTQDEQFF

V: TRBV7-2
CDR3: CASSFDRDQPQHF

V: TRBV5-5
CDR3: CASSLRVPEAFF

V: TRBV23-1
CDR3: CASSQLARGRETQYF

V: TRBV7-9
CDR3: CASSLARTGGTGELFF

V: TRBV25-1
CDR3: CASSGAGGSSPLHF

V: TRBV5-6
CDR3: CASSFGTAPARGANVLTF